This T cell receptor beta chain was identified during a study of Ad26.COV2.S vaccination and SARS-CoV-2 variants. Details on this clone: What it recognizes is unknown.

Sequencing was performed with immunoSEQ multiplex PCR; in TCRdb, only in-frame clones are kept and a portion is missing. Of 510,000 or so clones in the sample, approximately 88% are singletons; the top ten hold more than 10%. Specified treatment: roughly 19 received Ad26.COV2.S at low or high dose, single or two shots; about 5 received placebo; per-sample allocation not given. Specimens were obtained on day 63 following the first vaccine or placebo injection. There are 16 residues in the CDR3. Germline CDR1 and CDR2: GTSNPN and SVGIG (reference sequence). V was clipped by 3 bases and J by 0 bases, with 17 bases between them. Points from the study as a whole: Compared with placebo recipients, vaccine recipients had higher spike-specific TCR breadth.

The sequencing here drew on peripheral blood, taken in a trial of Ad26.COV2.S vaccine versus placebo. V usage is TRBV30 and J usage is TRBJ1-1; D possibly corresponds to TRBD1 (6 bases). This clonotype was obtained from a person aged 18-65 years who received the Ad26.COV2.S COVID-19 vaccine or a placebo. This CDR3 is CAWRHGQRGMNTEAFF. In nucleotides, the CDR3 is TGTGCCTGGAGACACGGACAGCGGGGGATGAACACTGAAGCTTTCTTT.